This passage covers 29 T cell receptor beta chains from one sample sequenced in a study of glioma-infiltrating T cells. TCR alpha and beta CDR3 regions were amplified from RNA using iRepertoire nested multiplex PCR. TCRdb analysed the multiplex PCR reads with MiXCR anew, one entry per CDR3 protein. The data contain 400,000 or so distinct CDR3 sequences, roughly two fifths of them singletons. The sample comprised glioma tissue, nonneoplastic brain tissue, or PBMCs (not recorded which). The receptors stem from a human donor with low-grade glioma or glioblastoma, undergoing nonglioma brain surgery, or in good health (not recorded which).

This clonotype was recorded at least ten times. The chain employs TRBV27 and TRBJ1-1; D call uncertain. V lost 1 base to trimming and J lost 4 bases, with 13 bases between them. CDR3 length: 15 residues. Germline-derived CDR1 and CDR2 are MNHEY and SMNVEV (reference sequence). DNA for the CDR3: TGTGCCAGCAGTTTATATAAAGGAGGCGGCACTGAAGCTTTCTTT. Translation gives CASSLYKGGGTEAFF.

Concerning this clonotype itself: Just one base apart from a much larger clone, this may be a read error. The V call is TRBV15, the J call TRBJ1-1; D ambiguous. Trimming shortened V by 7 bases and J by 5 bases, and 17 bases separated the two germline ends. CDR3 length: 14 amino acids. Germline lookup yields CDR1 LNHNV and CDR2 YYDKDF (reference sequence). CDR3 sequence reads: CATILPVEGTEAFF. The CDR3, as DNA: TGTGCCACCATCCTGCCGGTTGAGGGAACTGAAGCTTTCTTT. Supplemented by reference TRBV15 and TRBJ1-1, the full variable domain reads DAMVIQNPRYQVTQFGKPVTLSCSQTLNHNVMYWYQQKSSQAPKLLFHYYDKDFNNEADTPDNFQSRRPNTSFCFLDIRSPGLGDTAMYLCATILPVEGTEAFFGQGTRLTVV.

This clonotype was counted at least ten times. This chain connects TRBV4-3 to TRBJ2-7; 10 bases map to TRBD1. The V segment lost 4 bases and the J segment 3 bases; nucleotides outside the gene matches: 3. Germline V gene lookup returns CDR1 LGHNA and CDR2 YSLEER. This CDR3 region has 14 residues. The DNA for the CDR3 is TGCGCCAGCAGCCCCGGGACAGGGGACTACGAGCAGTACTTC. This codes for CASSPGTGDYEQYF.

On this clonotype: An end of the junction differs from the germline gene, which may be a read error. The chain's CDR3 is CAGSIEQNTGELFF. CDR3 sequence (DNA): TGTGCCGGTAGTATTGAACAGAACACCGGGGAGCTGTTTTTT. The chain is built from TRBV19 and TRBJ2-2, with unresolved D. Germline CDR1 LNHDA, CDR2 SQIVND (reference sequence). The CDR3 totals 14 residues.

This clonotype was seen at least ten times. The rearrangement links TRBV4-3 to TRBJ1-2; no definite D call. Germline loops: CDR1 LGHNA, CDR2 YSLEER. Trimming removed 1 base from V and 4 bases from J, with 10 bases in between. CDR3 length: 14 amino acids. CDR3 bases: TGCGCCAGCAGCCAAGCGCGGCACATCTATGGCTACACCTTC. It translates to CASSQARHIYGYTF.

The chain combines TRBV4-3 with TRBJ2-4, with 10 nucleotides matching TRBD2. The CDR3 spans 18 residues. The germline V gene encodes CDR1 LGHNA and CDR2 YSLEER. With V trimmed by 0 bases and J by 1 base, 6 bases remained unmatched. The DNA for the CDR3 is TGCGCCAGCAGCCAAGATCTGAGCGGGAGGGCGGCCAAAAACATTCAGTACTTC. It translates to CASSQDLSGRAAKNIQYF.

This clonotype was seen more than once but under ten times. J is TRBJ1-1 and V is TRBV6-6, with D possibly TRBD1 on 6 matching bases. This CDR3 comprises 16 residues. The V end was cut by 0 bases, the J end by 1 base, with 12 bases between. Germline CDR1 MNHNY, CDR2 SVGAGI (reference sequence). The CDR3: CASSYSFRGPNTEAFF. In DNA, the CDR3 is TGTGCCAGCAGTTACTCTTTCAGGGGCCCGAACACTGAAGCTTTCTTT.

The chain combines TRBV15 with TRBJ1-3; 11 bases are shared with TRBD1. Germline CDR1 and CDR2: LNHNV and YYDKDF (reference sequence). The junction had 7 bases not matched to a gene; V was cut back by 3 bases and J by 0 bases. The CDR3 contains 18 residues. CDR3 in amino acids: CATSRPGQGVPSGNTIYF. In DNA form, the CDR3 reads TGTGCCACCAGCAGGCCGGGACAGGGGGTTCCCTCTGGAAACACCATATATTTT.

The chain has TRBV20-1 and TRBJ2-6; D may be TRBD1 (6 bases). This CDR3 has 14 residues. Germline V gene sequence: CDR1 DFQATT, CDR2 SNEGSKA (reference sequence). Trimming shortened V by 5 bases and J by 2 bases, and 10 bases separated the two germline ends. CDR3 bases: TGCAGTGCTCCTTACAGGGCTGGGGCCAACGTCCTGACTTTC. Protein product: CSAPYRAGANVLTF.

The chain has TRBV20-1 and TRBJ2-3; D is undetermined. The CDR3 length is 16 residues. V was pared by 3 bases and J by 3 bases, with 19 bases between. CDR1 DFQATT and CDR2 SNEGSKA come from the germline V gene (reference sequence). CDR3 in DNA: TGCAGTGCTAGCAACCCGAGTCAGTGTGGGACAGATACGCAGTATTTT. Translating gives CSASNPSQCGTDTQYF.

This clonotype was counted at least ten times. This chain connects TRBV3-1 to TRBJ1-2; D gene ambiguous. The germline V and J ends were trimmed by 0 bases and 6 bases, with 5 bases remaining between them. Per the germline V gene, CDR1 is LGHDT and CDR2 is YNNKEL (reference sequence). The CDR3 runs to 12 residues. CDR3 DNA sequence: TGTGCCAGCAGCCAAGATGGGCATGGCTACACCTTC. Amino acids: CASSQDGHGYTF.

The V and J genes are TRBV28 and TRBJ2-3, with a tentative D call TRBD2 (6 bases). The CDR3 is made up of 12 amino acids. CDR1 is MDHEN and CDR2 is SYDVKM in the germline V gene. The ends were cut back, 8 bases at V and 6 bases at J, with 12 bases in the middle. The DNA of the CDR3 is TGTGCCAGCGGTACGGAGGGGGATACGCAGTATTTT. Its protein product is CASGTEGDTQYF.

This chain connects TRBV7-8 to TRBJ2-3, with 9 nucleotides matching TRBD1. The germline V gene encodes CDR1 SGHVS and CDR2 FQNEAQ. This CDR3 region has 17 residues. With V trimmed by 1 base and J by 4 bases, 9 bases remained unmatched. CDR3 nucleotide sequence: TGTGCCAGCAGCTTAGTCCCGTACAGGGGGCTCTCAGATACGCAGTATTTT. It is translated as CASSLVPYRGLSDTQYF.

This clonotype was seen a few times. The genes are TRBV20-1 and TRBJ2-7; 11 bases agree with TRBD1. Looked up from germline, CDR1 is DFQATT and CDR2 is SNEGSKA (reference sequence). The CDR3 is 14 residues long. With 5 bases clipped from V and 3 bases from J, the junction kept 6 bases outside the gene matches. The chain's CDR3 is CSAYAGTGGYEQYF. DNA of the CDR3: TGCAGTGCTTATGCCGGGACAGGGGGCTACGAGCAGTACTTC.

This clonotype occurred a few times. One end of the junction is discordant with germline, which a read error may explain. The chain links TRBV7-2 to TRBJ2-5; possibly TRBD1 for D (5 bases). CDR1 is SGHTA, CDR2 FQGNSA, per germline. The CDR3 runs to 14 residues. The CDR3 DNA sequence: TGTGCCAGCACCTTACAGGTGCGAGGAGAGACCCAGTACTTC. Protein sequence: CASTLQVRGETQYF.

Of note for this clonotype: Given a much more abundant clone one base away, this may be a read error. The chain employs TRBV27 and TRBJ1-1, with D perhaps matching TRBD1 (5 bases). Germline loops: CDR1 MNHEY, CDR2 SMNVEV (reference sequence). V was clipped by 9 bases and J by 6 bases, with 17 bases between them. The CDR3 loop spans 13 amino acids. The CDR3 spells CASARGGYAEAFF. The CDR3 DNA reads as TGTGCCAGTGCCCGGGGGGGGTACGCTGAAGCTTTCTTT.

In regard to this clonotype: A read error is possible here, since a much larger clone lies one base away. The chain has TRBV20-1 and TRBJ2-7; D might be TRBD1 (6 bases). Germline CDR1 and CDR2: DFQATT and SNEGSKA (reference sequence). The CDR3 runs 14 residues. CDR3: CGARIQGDSYEQYF. CDR3 DNA: TGCGGTGCTAGGATACAGGGTGACTCCTACGAGCAGTACTTC.

The chain combines TRBV7-2 with TRBJ1-6; D is undetermined. Germline V gene data show CDR1 as SGHTA and CDR2 as FQGNSA. This CDR3 contains 12 residues. Trimming shortened V by 5 bases and J by 10 bases, and 9 bases separated the two germline ends. CDR3 region: CASSPSESPLHF. The CDR3 DNA reads as TGTGCCAGCAGCCCCTCAGAATCACCCCTCCACTTT.

This clonotype appeared a few times. The CDR3 loop is CASSQSNADIYEQYF. The CDR3 DNA reads TGTGCCAGCAGCCAATCCAACGCCGACATCTACGAGCAGTACTTC. The genes are TRBV16 and TRBJ2-7; D call uncertain. Germline-derived CDR1 and CDR2 are KGHSY and FQNENV. Trimming cost V 0 bases and J 3 bases, with 12 bases left between them. The CDR3 length is 15 residues.

This clonotype was counted many times. The chain uses TRBV6-2 or TRBV6-3 and TRBJ2-2; no firm D call. Trimming shortened V by 2 bases and J by 6 bases, and 7 bases separated the two germline ends. The length of the CDR3 is 13 residues. Germline CDR1 MNHEY, CDR2 SVGEGT. DNA of the CDR3: TGTGCCAGCAGTTACCGAGGATCCGGGGAGCTGTTTTTT. Protein sequence: CASSYRGSGELFF.

The J gene is TRBJ1-1, the V gene TRBV14, with D tentatively TRBD1 (6 bases). This CDR3 spans 16 amino acids. V was pared by 3 bases and J by 3 bases, with 17 bases between. Per the germline V gene, CDR1 is SGHDN and CDR2 is FVKESK. The CDR3 reads CASSHRAGAGDTEAFF. CDR3 DNA sequence: TGTGCCAGCAGCCACCGGGCGGGGGCCGGTGACACTGAAGCTTTCTTT. Together with reference TRBV14 and TRBJ1-1, the CDR3 gives the full variable domain: EAGVTQFPSHSVIEKGQTVTLRCDPISGHDNLYWYRRVMGKEIKFLLHFVKESKQDESGMPNNRFLAERTGGTYSTLKVQPAELEDSGVYFCASSHRAGAGDTEAFFGQGTRLTVV.

A word on this clonotype: A much larger clone differs by one base, so this may be a read error. DNA of the CDR3: TGTGCCACCAGTGATCCTGAAAGGAACTATGGCTACACCTTC. This sequence encodes CATSDPERNYGYTF. The chain has TRBV24-1 and TRBJ1-2; D unresolved. The CDR3 runs to 14 residues. Trimming shortened V by 3 bases and J by 2 bases, and 9 bases separated the two germline ends. Germline V gene lookup returns CDR1 KGHDR and CDR2 SFDVKD.

This clonotype has only a few counts. The chain recombines TRBV4-3 with TRBJ1-1, with no clear D. Trimming removed 0 bases from V and 3 bases from J, with 11 bases in between. The V gene's germline CDR1 is LGHNA and CDR2 YSLEER. This CDR3 region has 15 residues. CDR3 in amino acids: CASSQDSPGYTEAFF. CDR3 nucleotide sequence: TGCGCCAGCAGCCAAGATTCACCGGGGTACACTGAAGCTTTCTTT.

This chain uses TRBV9 with TRBJ1-5; D remains unclear. The germline V gene encodes CDR1 SGDLS and CDR2 YYNGEE. This CDR3 spans 14 amino acids. V lost 0 bases and J 9 bases, leaving 13 bases between the germline ends. CDR3 in amino acids: CASSVATGTGPQHF. The CDR3 bases are TGTGCCAGCAGCGTAGCGACGGGCACGGGGCCCCAGCATTTT.

This clonotype appeared a few times. This chain joins TRBV4-3 and TRBJ2-7; possible D gene TRBD2, 5 bases. Germline V gene sequence: CDR1 LGHNA, CDR2 YSLEER. V dropped 0 bases and J dropped 3 bases, with 9 bases sitting between them. This CDR3 has 14 amino acids. The CDR3 region is CASSQDGGSYEQYF. CDR3 nucleotides: TGCGCCAGCAGCCAAGATGGAGGCAGCTACGAGCAGTACTTC.

At least ten counts were recorded for this clonotype. The chain joins TRBV6-2 or TRBV6-3 to TRBJ2-7; TRBD2 matches at 8 bases. CDR3 length: 14 residues. Germline V gene sequence: CDR1 MNHEY, CDR2 SVGEGT. Trimming at V came to 1 base and at J to 4 bases, leaving 3 bases not matched to a gene. The CDR3 bases are TGTGCCAGCAGTTACTTATTAGCGGGGTACGAGCAGTACTTC. Residues: CASSYLLAGYEQYF.

As for this clonotype: This may arise from a read error, as a much more abundant clone is one base away. The chain is built from TRBV6-4 and TRBJ1-6; D unclear. Per germline, CDR1 MRHNA and CDR2 SNTAGT. CDR3 length: 16 residues. The CDR3, as DNA: TGTGCCAGCAGTTACTCGAACTACAGAGGAGCTTCACCCCTCCACTTT. This gives the protein CASSYSNYRGASPLHF.

There are many counts of this clonotype. The chain has TRBV7-2 and TRBJ1-1; D might be TRBD1 (5 bases). CDR1 and CDR2 from the germline V gene are SGHTA and FQGNSA. Trimming removed 2 bases from V and 0 bases from J, with 13 bases in between. The CDR3 has 16 residues. The CDR3 DNA follows: TGTGCCAGCAGCTTAATCACGGGGCTGGTGAACACTGAAGCTTTCTTT. Translated: CASSLITGLVNTEAFF.

To note about this clonotype: This may arise from a read error, as a much more abundant clone is one base away. The CDR3 sequence is CAIIQDSQHQHF. CDR3 sequence (DNA): TGTGCCATCATCCAGGACAGTCAGCACCAGCATTTT. This chain connects TRBV10-3 to TRBJ1-5; TRBD1 is a possible D gene (6 bases). The CDR3 spans 12 residues. Germline CDR1 reads ENHRY; CDR2 reads SYGVKD.